The 11 T cell receptor beta chains in this list originate from one sample, sequenced in a study of T cell changes during pregnancy in multiple sclerosis. Repertoires were generated with immunoSEQ multiplex PCR, while TCRdb's copy carries only in-frame clones and drops some. Of about 23,000 clones listed, around 89% are singletons. The specimen was CD8+ T cells from peripheral blood mononuclear cells, collected in the first trimester of pregnancy. These receptors all stem from a female donor with multiple sclerosis, enrolled in a pregnancy study.

In its sample, this clone was seen once. The genes are TRBV28 and TRBJ1-1; no clear D gene. The CDR3 runs to 12 residues. Germline values: CDR1 MDHEN, CDR2 SYDVKM. Deletions cut 3 bases from V and 1 base from J, with 3 bases between. The CDR3 nucleotides read TGTGCCAGCAGTTTTAAGAACACTGAAGCTTTCTTT. Translation gives CASSFKNTEAFF.

The chain joins TRBV5-4 to TRBJ2-1, with TRBD2 matching 7 bases. J gave up 0 bases and V 4 bases, and 10 bases lay outside the gene matches. This CDR3 spans 17 amino acids. Per germline, CDR1 SGHNT and CDR2 YYREEE (reference sequence). In nucleotides, the CDR3 is TGTGCCAGCAGCAAGGGCGGGAGTGGGGACTCCTACAATGAGCAGTTCTTC. Amino acid sequence: CASSKGGSGDSYNEQFF.

This rearrangement joins TRBV27 to TRBJ1-1; 8 positions agree with TRBD1. The CDR3 totals 13 residues. Trimming removed 2 bases from V and 4 bases from J; junction bases left unmatched: 0. Germline-derived CDR1 and CDR2 are MNHEY and SMNVEV (reference sequence). The CDR3 loop reads CASSLQGATEAFF. In DNA form, the CDR3 reads TGTGCCAGCAGTTTACAGGGGGCCACTGAAGCTTTCTTT.

The count of this clone is one. The chain combines TRBV9 with TRBJ1-2, with 8 bases aligning to TRBD1. Germline CDR1 reads SGDLS; CDR2 reads YYNGEE. The V gene end was trimmed by 0 bases and the J gene end by 6 bases; junction bases not matched to a gene: 1. The CDR3 loop spans 13 amino acids. CDR3 in DNA: TGTGCCAGCAGCGTAGACAGGGGGGATGGCTACACCTTC. It encodes CASSVDRGDGYTF.

This clone appeared a few times. V is TRBV19 and J is TRBJ2-1; 14 positions match TRBD2. Germline loops: CDR1 LNHDA, CDR2 SQIVND (reference sequence). V lost 3 bases, J lost 8 bases, and 6 bases stayed unmatched. The CDR3 extends over 16 amino acids. CDR3 in amino acids: CASSMTGTSGSDEQFF. In nucleotides, the CDR3 is TGTGCCAGTAGTATGACCGGGACTAGCGGGAGTGATGAGCAGTTCTTC.

This chain uses TRBV7-9 with TRBJ2-1; TRBD2 matches at 13 bases. The J segment lost 7 bases and the V segment lost 11 bases, leaving 8 bases of the junction unmatched. CDR3 length: 14 amino acids. CDR1 SEHNR and CDR2 FQNEAQ come from the germline V gene (reference sequence). The CDR3, as DNA: TGTGCCGCTTCCGGGACTAGCGGGATTAATGAGCAGTTCTTC. Amino acid sequence: CAASGTSGINEQFF.

This rearrangement joins TRBV7-3 to TRBJ2-3; TRBD2 agrees at 8 bases. This CDR3 contains 16 residues. Germline CDR1 SGHTA, CDR2 FQGTGA. Germline trimming cut 2 bases from V and 0 bases from J; bases unmatched to any gene: 4. The chain's CDR3 is CASSLGVAGSTDTQYF. CDR3 DNA: TGTGCCAGCAGCTTAGGTGTAGCGGGGAGCACAGATACGCAGTATTTT.

J is TRBJ1-2 and V is TRBV28; the match to TRBD1 covers 9 bases. The length of the CDR3 is 16 residues. Trimming removed 5 bases from V and 0 bases from J; junction bases left unmatched: 7. The germline V gene has CDR1 MDHEN and CDR2 SYDVKM. CDR3 residues: CASSRRDREANYGYTF. The DNA of the CDR3 is TGTGCCAGCAGTCGCCGGGACAGGGAGGCTAACTATGGCTACACCTTC.

The chain is built from TRBV6-1 and TRBJ1-5, with a tentative D call TRBD1 (5 bases). The CDR3 loop spans 15 amino acids. Trimming shortened V by 1 base and J by 7 bases, and 14 bases separated the two germline ends. Germline assignment: CDR1 MNHNS and CDR2 SASEGT. The CDR3 coding sequence is TGTGCCAGCAGTGAAGAGGTAGGGGTAGGCCAGCCCCAGCATTTT. This sequence encodes CASSEEVGVGQPQHF.

The V call is TRBV7-9, the J call TRBJ1-2; 8 nucleotides agree with TRBD1. The CDR3 totals 16 residues. Unmatched junction bases numbered 8, after V lost 1 base and J lost 4 bases. Germline CDR1 reads SEHNR; CDR2 reads FQNEAQ (reference sequence). CDR3 residues: CASSLEDAGGIYGYTF. The CDR3 DNA is TGTGCCAGCAGCTTAGAGGACGCAGGGGGCATCTATGGCTACACCTTC.

The V call is TRBV19, the J call TRBJ1-1; perhaps TRBD1 as D (6 bases). Deletions cut 6 bases from V and 3 bases from J, with 11 bases between. The CDR3 is 13 amino acids. The germline V gene has CDR1 LNHDA and CDR2 SQIVND (reference sequence). The CDR3: CASRTGIDTEAFF. The CDR3 coding sequence is TGTGCCAGTAGAACAGGGATAGACACTGAAGCTTTCTTT.